Below are 22 T cell receptor beta chains sequenced from a single sample in a study of post-analysis software for immune sequencing data (dated by TCRdb to between 2015 and 2016). Beyond this particular receptor, the publication reports: Patients showed significantly higher frequencies than controls for a handful of TRBV segments, among them TRBV5-6, TRBV5-1 and TRBV20-1.

Their target antigens are unknown. Libraries were built with PCR. The sequencer was an Illumina HiSeq 2500. To reduce PCR and sequencing biases, unique molecular identifiers were incorporated into the TCR beta cDNA libraries. TCRdb handled the public reads itself, with Q25 trimming in fastp and clone calling in MiXCR, and kept productive beta chains. Identical CDR3 protein sequences are pooled into one entry, listed with their most common genes and DNA. This sample gives roughly 540,000 distinct CDR3 sequences in total; under 40% of them show up just once. Of the sample, less than 6% falls within the top ten clones. Specimen: blood. These receptors originate from a girl younger than 18 with multiple sclerosis.

This clonotype appeared a few times. The rearrangement joins TRBV6-5 to TRBJ1-2, with D unclear. Germline-derived CDR1 and CDR2 are MNHEY and SVGAGI. This CDR3 is 13 amino acids long. V lost 0 bases and J lost 4, with 6 bases in between. CDR3 protein: CASSYSIGYGYTF. The CDR3 nucleotides are TGTGCCAGCAGTTACTCGATCGGCTATGGCTACACCTTC.

This clonotype was seen only a few times. This rearrangement joins TRBV12-3 or TRBV12-4 to TRBJ1-1; D is unresolved. Trimming removed 7 bases from V and 4 bases from J, with 10 bases in between. The CDR3 loop spans 12 amino acids. CDR3 loop: CASKRGITEAFF. CDR3 bases: TGTGCCAGCAAACGGGGAATCACTGAAGCTTTCTTT.

This clonotype was recorded a few times. This CDR3 is CASSRIDTQYF. In nucleotides, the CDR3 is TGTGCCAGCAGTAGAATCGATACGCAGTATTTT. The chain has TRBV12-3 or TRBV12-4 and TRBJ2-3; D uncertain. The CDR3 has 11 residues. V was clipped by 5 bases and J by 6 bases, with 6 bases between them.

The chain uses TRBV6-6 and TRBJ1-5; TRBD1 might be the D (6 bases). V was pared by 4 bases and J by 8 bases, with 15 bases between. CDR1 and CDR2 (germline): MNHNY, SVGAGI (reference sequence). This CDR3 region has 14 residues. The CDR3 nucleotides are TGTGCCAGCAGTTGGACAGAAAACTTTAAGCCCCAGCATTTT. Protein sequence: CASSWTENFKPQHF.

The chain recombines TRBV6-5 with TRBJ1-1; TRBD1 aligns across 7 bases. The CDR3 covers 13 residues. Unmatched junction bases numbered 3, after V lost 2 bases and J lost 6 bases. Looked up from germline, CDR1 is MNHEY and CDR2 is SVGAGI. The CDR3 DNA reads as TGTGCCAGCAGTTACCTAGACAGGGCTGAAGCTTTCTTT. Protein sequence: CASSYLDRAEAFF.

The genes are TRBV6-5 and TRBJ2-2; weak D call: TRBD1 (6 bases). The germline V gene encodes CDR1 MNHEY and CDR2 SVGAGI. The V and J ends lost 0 bases and 1 base respectively, with 12 bases between them. The CDR3 is made up of 17 amino acids. CDR3 amino acids: CASSYSVQGLNTGELFF. In DNA form, the CDR3 reads TGTGCCAGCAGTTACTCAGTTCAGGGGCTGAACACCGGGGAGCTGTTTTTT.

The rearrangement joins TRBV7-3 to TRBJ2-3, with 8 bases aligning to TRBD2. Per the germline V gene, CDR1 is SGHTA and CDR2 is FQGTGA. The length of the CDR3 is 15 residues. The V gene end was trimmed by 4 bases and the J gene end by 2 bases; junction bases not matched to a gene: 5. The CDR3 spells CASSSRAGATDTQYF. CDR3 coding DNA: TGTGCCAGCAGCTCCCGAGCGGGAGCCACAGATACGCAGTATTTT.

V usage is TRBV6-6 and J usage is TRBJ1-1; the D gene is possibly TRBD1 (5 bases). The CDR3 has 13 amino acids. The V end lost 6 bases, the J end lost 4 bases, and 12 bases lay between the germline ends. Germline lookup yields CDR1 MNHNY and CDR2 SVGAGI (reference sequence). DNA of the CDR3: TGTGCCAGCAGCCCAATCGGGGGCACTGAAGCTTTCTTT. Translating it yields CASSPIGGTEAFF.

At least ten counts were recorded for this clonotype. The gene calls are TRBV7-9 and TRBJ1-4; D is possibly TRBD1 (5 bases). This CDR3 is 14 amino acids long. Germline V lookup: CDR1 SEHNR, CDR2 FQNEAQ (reference sequence). The ends were cut back, 5 bases at V and 5 bases at J, with 12 bases in the middle. The CDR3 sequence: CASSPGQSNEKLFF. As DNA, the CDR3 is TGTGCCAGCAGCCCGGGGCAGAGCAATGAAAAACTGTTTTTT.

The chain uses TRBV5-1 and TRBJ2-2, with D possibly matching TRBD2 (7 bases). The CDR3 extends over 15 amino acids. V was trimmed by 5 bases and J by 1 base, leaving 12 bases between them. The germline V gene has CDR1 SGHRS and CDR2 YFSETQ. CDR3 DNA sequence: TGCGCCAGCAGGTCGGGGGGCCGGAACACCGGGGAGCTGTTTTTT. Its protein is CASRSGGRNTGELFF.

Notes on this clonotype: Relative to the germline gene, one junction end is altered; a read error may explain this. V and J are TRBV5-1 and TRBJ1-1; TRBD1 is a possible D gene (6 bases). Germline-derived CDR1 and CDR2 are SGHRS and YFSETQ. CDR3 size: 14 residues. The CDR3: CVSSVGGVNTEAFF. DNA for the CDR3: TGCGTCAGCAGCGTAGGGGGGGTGAACACTGAAGCTTTCTTT.

This clonotype has a handful of counts. The V and J genes are TRBV3-1 and TRBJ2-1; D may be TRBD1 or TRBD2 (5 bases each). Germline assignment: CDR1 LGHDT and CDR2 YNNKEL (reference sequence). The CDR3 has 15 amino acids. Trimming left V 0 bases short and J 2 bases short, with 8 bases between. CDR3 bases: TGTGCCAGCAGCCAAGATGGGGACCCCTACAATGAGCAGTTCTTC. This translates into CASSQDGDPYNEQFF.

A word on this clonotype: A read error may account for a junction end that differs from germline. This chain connects TRBV12-3 or TRBV12-4 to TRBJ2-3; D gene unclear. The CDR3 sequence is 14 residues long. The DNA of the CDR3 is TGTGCCAGCCATCCCACAGTGACCGCAGATATGCAGTATTTC. This gives the protein CASHPTVTADMQYF.

This clonotype was detected only a few times. The V call is TRBV21-1, the J call TRBJ1-1. TRBV21-1 is reported as a pseudogene. CDR3 length: 13 amino acids. The CDR3 nucleotides read TGTGCCAGCAGCACAGAGGTGAACACTGAAGCTTTCTTT. Amino acid sequence: CASSTEVNTEAFF.

The chain uses TRBV2 and TRBJ1-5, with unresolved D. The germline gives CDR1 SNHLY, CDR2 FYNNEI. Trimming shortened V by 2 bases and J by 9 bases, and 11 bases separated the two germline ends. This CDR3 is built from 13 residues. This CDR3 reads CASSEFEGGPQHF. In nucleotides, the CDR3 is TGTGCCAGCAGTGAATTCGAAGGTGGGCCCCAGCATTTT.

V usage is TRBV6-5 and J usage is TRBJ2-7; maybe TRBD1 (5 bases). V was trimmed by 2 bases and J by 2 bases, leaving 10 bases between them. The length of the CDR3 is 14 residues. Germline V gene sequence: CDR1 MNHEY, CDR2 SVGAGI. This CDR3 reads CASSYGARAYEQYF. CDR3 sequence (DNA): TGTGCCAGCAGTTACGGTGCCAGGGCCTACGAGCAGTACTTC.

The V and J genes are TRBV4-1 and TRBJ1-5; D gene ambiguous. The V gene lost 3 bases and the J gene lost 7 bases, with 16 bases spanning the gap. The germline gives CDR1 MGHRA, CDR2 YSYEKL. The CDR3 consists of 15 residues. This CDR3 reads CASSQASGFGQPQHF. The CDR3 bases are TGCGCCAGCAGCCAGGCTAGCGGGTTCGGCCAGCCCCAGCATTTT.

This clonotype occurred once. This CDR3 fails to terminate in the conserved phenylalanine or tryptophan, so it likely reflects a read error. The chain recombines TRBV4-2 with TRBJ2-5; 9 bases are shared with TRBD2. V lost 1 base, J lost 0 bases, and 18 bases stayed unmatched. The CDR3 is made up of 21 amino acids. Germline loops: CDR1 LGHNA, CDR2 YNFKEQ. The CDR3 region is CASSQVGPGTSFVPDQETQYL. The CDR3 region has the DNA TGTGCCAGCAGCCAAGTGGGACCCGGGACTAGCTTTGTACCCGACCAAGAGACCCAGTACTTA.

Points on this clonotype: The junction departs from the called germline gene at one end, perhaps through a read error. The V call is TRBV10-3, the J call TRBJ2-3; D call uncertain. The CDR3 runs 14 residues. From germline, CDR1 is ENHRY and CDR2 SYGVKD. CDR3: CVISESVGTDTQYF. CDR3 coding DNA: TGTGTCATCAGTGAGTCTGTGGGCACAGATACGCAGTATTTT.

V and J are TRBV6-6 and TRBJ2-7, with 11 bases aligning to TRBD2. V shed 8 bases, J shed 5 bases, and the junction held 5 bases outside the gene matches. This CDR3 is 13 amino acids long. CDR1 and CDR2 from the germline V gene are MNHNY and SVGAGI (reference sequence). The chain's CDR3 is CASAGLAVHEQYF. CDR3 nucleotide sequence: TGTGCCAGCGCGGGACTAGCGGTCCACGAGCAGTACTTC.

This clonotype has just a few counts. CDR3 bases: TGTGCCAGCAGCCAAGGACCCCGTGGGGACACTGAAGCTTTCTTT. Residues: CASSQGPRGDTEAFF. The chain employs TRBV4-2 and TRBJ1-1, with D uncertain. V shed 1 base and J shed 3 bases, with 12 bases lying between them. CDR3 length: 15 residues. Germline CDR1 and CDR2: LGHNA and YNFKEQ.

This clonotype was picked up a small number of times. This rearrangement joins TRBV6-2 or TRBV6-3 to TRBJ2-5; tentatively, D is TRBD1 or TRBD2 (5 bases each). Germline-derived CDR1 and CDR2 are MNHEY and SVGEGT. The CDR3 has 11 residues. V was shortened by 7 bases and J by 5 bases, with 8 bases between the two germline ends. CDR3 bases: TGTGCCAGCACTTGGGGGGAGACCCAGTACTTC. Translation: CASTWGETQYF.